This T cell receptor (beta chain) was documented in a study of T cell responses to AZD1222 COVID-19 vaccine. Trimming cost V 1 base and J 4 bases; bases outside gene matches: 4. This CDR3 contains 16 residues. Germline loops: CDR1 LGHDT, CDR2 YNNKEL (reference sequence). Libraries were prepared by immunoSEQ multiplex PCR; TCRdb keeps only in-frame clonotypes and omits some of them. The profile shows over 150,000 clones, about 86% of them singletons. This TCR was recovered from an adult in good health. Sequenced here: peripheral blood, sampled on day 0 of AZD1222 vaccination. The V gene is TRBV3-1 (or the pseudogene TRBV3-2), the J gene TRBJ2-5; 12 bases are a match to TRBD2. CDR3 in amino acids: CASSQGASGGGETQYF. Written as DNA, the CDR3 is TGTGCCAGCAGCCAAGGGGCTAGCGGGGGGGGAGAGACCCAGTACTTC.